Listed below are T cell receptor beta chains from one sample, sequenced in a study of shared clonotypes between healthy human individuals. Data came from immunoSEQ multiplex PCR; TCRdb stores just in-frame clones and leaves some out. The sample contains about 1 million clones, about 75% of which appear only once. Sequenced input: memory CD4+ T cells sorted from blood. The receptors shown here come from a man aged 18 to 35 in good health. The CDR3 runs from the conserved cysteine through the conserved F or W. D genes are given only for firm matches. Clone size is stated in some rows and not others, as once, few, many or a class when expanded.

J	D	size	V	CDR3	DNA
TRBJ2-1	TRBD2	-	TRBV10-1	CASAAGAQEYNEQFF	TGCGCCAGTGCAGCGGGAGCCCAAGAGTACAATGAGCAGTTCTTC
TRBJ1-3	-	-	TRBV11-2	CASSLDGVSGGNTIYF	TGTGCCAGCAGCTTAGACGGGGTCTCTGGTGGAAACACCATATATTTT
TRBJ1-1	-	-	TRBV9	CASSNRGRGTEAFF	TGTGCCAGCAGCAATCGGGGCAGGGGCACTGAAGCTTTCTTT
TRBJ1-3	TRBD1	many	TRBV7-9	CASSGQGGAGNTIYF	TGTGCCAGCAGTGGACAGGGTGGGGCTGGAAACACCATATATTTT
TRBJ2-7	-	-	TRBV2	CASSANGIYEQYF	TGTGCCAGCAGTGCCAACGGAATTTACGAGCAGTACTTC
TRBJ2-2	TRBD1	-	TRBV4-1	CASSQEGGRGELFF	TGCGCCAGCAGCCAAGAAGGGGGCCGCGGGGAGCTGTTTTTT
TRBJ2-1	TRBD2	-	TRBV28	CASTGGRNNEQFF	TGTGCCAGCACGGGGGGTCGGAACAATGAGCAGTTCTTC
TRBJ2-5	-	-	TRBV5-1	CASSSWTEETQYF	TGCGCCAGCAGCTCCTGGACGGAAGAGACCCAGTACTTC
TRBJ1-2	-	-	TRBV19	CASSTGTVYTF	TGTGCCAGTAGTACTGGGACGGTCTACACCTTC
TRBJ2-1	TRBD2	-	TRBV5-4	CASSTGLAGGQEQFF	TGTGCCAGCAGCACGGGACTAGCGGGAGGACAGGAGCAGTTCTTC
TRBJ2-7	-	-	TRBV5-1	CASGSGQGAYEQYF	TGCGCCAGCGGATCCGGCCAGGGTGCCTACGAGCAGTACTTC
TRBJ2-7	-	-	TRBV18	CASSPPKGEQYF	TGTGCCAGCTCACCACCCAAAGGCGAGCAGTACTTC
TRBJ2-3	TRBD2	-	TRBV2	CASSDGGRVSSSTDTQYF	TGTGCCAGCAGTGACGGGGGGAGGGTATCATCTAGCACAGATACGCAGTATTTT
TRBJ2-1	-	-	TRBV5-1	CASSLSIGSYNEQFF	TGCGCCAGCAGCTTGTCGATCGGCTCCTACAATGAGCAGTTCTTC
TRBJ2-3	TRBD2	-	TRBV5-1	CASSLKSSGGTDTQYF	TGCGCCAGCAGCTTGAAGAGTAGCGGGGGCACAGATACGCAGTATTTT
TRBJ2-3	-	-	TRBV4-1	CASSQIGSTDTQYF	TGCGCCAGCAGCCAAATCGGGAGCACAGATACGCAGTATTTT
TRBJ2-5	TRBD1	-	TRBV7-2	CASSPGQGVQSGQYF	TGTGCCAGCAGCCCGGGACAGGGGGTTCAATCGGGCCAGTACTTC
TRBJ2-1	-	-	TRBV4-1	CASSQDPGGSSYNEQFF	TGCGCCAGCAGCCAAGATCCCGGTGGGTCCTCCTACAATGAGCAGTTCTTC
TRBJ1-2	-	once	TRBV30	CAWSVQYNGYTF	TGTGCCTGGAGTGTACAGTACAATGGCTACACCTTC
TRBJ2-5	-	few	TRBV29-1	CSVGSSQGQYF	TGCAGCGTTGGGAGCTCCCAAGGCCAGTACTTC
TRBJ2-1	TRBD1	-	TRBV7-2	CASSLVTGVNEQFF	TGTGCCAGCAGCTTAGTCACAGGGGTTAATGAGCAGTTCTTC
TRBJ2-7	TRBD1	-	TRBV28	CASGRQGTHEQYF	TGTGCCAGCGGAAGACAGGGAACCCACGAGCAGTACTTC
TRBJ2-1	-	-	TRBV21-1	CASSWRRSGGPNNEQFF	TGTGCCAGCAGCTGGAGGCGCAGCGGGGGCCCAAACAATGAGCAGTTCTTC
TRBJ1-3	-	-	TRBV11-3	CASSPRNPGEGLGNTIYF	TGTGCCAGCAGCCCAAGAAACCCCGGGGAGGGTCTCGGAAACACCATATATTTT
TRBJ1-1	-	-	TRBV6-1	CASSEFRTKRDGAFF	TGTGCCAGCAGTGAATTCCGGACGAAAAGAGATGGAGCTTTCTTT
TRBJ1-1	-	few	TRBV19	CAPPGFDTEAFF	TGTGCCCCCCCCGGGTTCGACACTGAAGCTTTCTTT
TRBJ1-5	TRBD1	few	TRBV2	CASSGNRGSNQPQHF	TGTGCCAGCAGTGGTAACAGGGGTAGCAATCAGCCCCAGCATTTT
TRBJ1-5	-	once	TRBV6-6	CAARGDNQPQHF	TGTGCCGCCCGGGGGGACAATCAGCCCCAGCATTTT
TRBJ2-7	-	-	TRBV7-9	CASSLGTAHGNEQYF	TGTGCCAGCAGCTTAGGGACCGCCCACGGGAACGAGCAGTACTTC
TRBJ1-1	TRBD1	-	TRBV7-8	CASSEDRGLLAEAFF	TGTGCCAGCAGCGAAGACAGGGGGCTGTTGGCTGAAGCTTTCTTT
TRBJ1-2	-	-	TRBV6-5	CASSYGGLGGSGYTF	TGTGCCAGCAGTTACGGGGGCCTCGGGGGGAGCGGCTACACCTTC
TRBJ2-1	-	-	TRBV5-1	CASSLARGLNEQFF	TGCGCCAGCAGCTTGGCCCGGGGCCTGAATGAGCAGTTCTTC
TRBJ1-2	-	-	TRBV28	CASSLMSYGYTF	TGTGCCAGCAGTTTAATGAGCTATGGCTACACCTTC
TRBJ1-2	-	-	TRBV2	CASSVLGPGYTF	TGTGCCAGCAGTGTTTTGGGTCCTGGCTACACCTTC
TRBJ2-7	-	-	TRBV30	CAWSVSVDEQYF	TGTGCCTGGAGTGTTTCGGTTGACGAGCAGTACTTC
TRBJ2-7	-	-	TRBV21-1	CASSKFHRSYEQYF	TGTGCCAGCAGCAAATTCCACAGATCCTACGAGCAGTACTTC
TRBJ2-7	TRBD1	-	TRBV30	CAWSAGQGNNEQYF	TGTGCCTGGAGTGCGGGACAGGGAAATAACGAGCAGTACTTC
TRBJ1-1	-	-	TRBV2	CASRARLNTEAFF	TGTGCCAGCAGGGCTAGACTGAACACTGAAGCTTTCTTT
TRBJ1-5	-	-	TRBV7-2	CASSLDSLRNQPQHF	TGTGCCAGCAGCTTGGACAGCCTCCGCAATCAGCCCCAGCATTTT
TRBJ1-5	-	-	TRBV6-5	CASSQGGPSNQPQHF	TGTGCCAGCAGCCAAGGGGGACCTAGCAATCAGCCCCAGCATTTT
TRBJ2-7	TRBD2	-	TRBV5-4	CASSASGRGPYEQYF	TGTGCCAGCAGCGCGAGCGGGAGGGGCCCCTACGAGCAGTACTTC
TRBJ1-1	-	-	TRBV5-6	CASSLEQHNTEAFF	TGTGCCAGCAGCTTGGAACAACATAACACTGAAGCTTTCTTT
TRBJ2-1	-	few	TRBV5-1	CASSFRGDEQFF	TGCGCCAGCAGCTTTCGTGGGGATGAGCAGTTCTTC
TRBJ2-1	-	-	TRBV27	CASSLAESSYNEQFF	TGTGCCAGCAGTTTAGCGGAGAGCTCCTACAATGAGCAGTTCTTC
TRBJ2-7	TRBD2	once	TRBV5-6	CASSPGGPYEQYF	TGTGCCAGCAGCCCGGGGGGGCCATACGAGCAGTACTTC
TRBJ2-6	-	-	TRBV5-6	CASSRGISGANVLTF	TGTGCCAGCAGCCGAGGGATCTCTGGGGCCAACGTCCTGACTTTC
TRBJ2-2	-	few	TRBV25-1	CASSEFRTANTGELFF	TGTGCCAGCAGTGAATTTAGGACTGCGAACACCGGGGAGCTGTTTTTT
TRBJ2-5	-	-	TRBV6-1	CASSGGGLETQYF	TGTGCCAGCAGTGGGGGGGGCCTCGAGACCCAGTACTTC
TRBJ1-2	-	-	TRBV9	CASSARILSYGYTF	TGTGCCAGCAGCGCCAGGATCCTCAGCTATGGCTACACCTTC
TRBJ1-2	TRBD1	-	TRBV7-9	CASSLTGDYGYTF	TGTGCCAGCAGCCTGACAGGGGACTATGGCTACACCTTC
TRBJ2-5	-	-	TRBV11-2	CASSLEGPLGTQYF	TGTGCCAGCAGCTTAGAGGGCCCTCTCGGGACCCAGTACTTC
TRBJ2-5	TRBD1	-	TRBV27	CASSLGTGVKTQYF	TGTGCCAGCAGTTTAGGTACAGGGGTGAAGACCCAGTACTTC
TRBJ1-1	-	-	TRBV9	CASSGRQQSNTEAFF	TGTGCCAGCAGCGGACGACAGCAGTCTAACACTGAAGCTTTCTTT